The 13 T cell receptor beta chains below come from one sample, sequenced in a study of CD8 T cells in Susac syndrome. A quantity of roughly 0.5 to 1 ug RNA underwent reverse transcription using random hexamers. TCRdb reprocessed the immunoSEQ multiplex PCR reads with MiXCR, giving one entry per CDR3 protein. The sample has about 100,000 distinct CDR3 sequences, roughly 93% seen once; the top ten hold less than 0.35%. The specimen was CD8+ T cells from PBMCs. These receptors were collected from a human donor in good health.

The chain links TRBV6-1 to TRBJ2-3; 7 nucleotides agree with TRBD2. Trimming took 1 base from V and 5 from J; bases not matched to a gene: 6. The CDR3 consists of 15 residues. Germline-derived CDR1 and CDR2 are MNHNS and SASEGT. CDR3 sequence (DNA): TGTGCCAGCAGTGAAGAAAGACTAGCTAGAGATACGCAGTATTTT. As protein: CASSEERLARDTQYF.

V usage is TRBV4-1 and J usage is TRBJ2-5; 7 bases agree with TRBD2. Germline assignment: CDR1 MGHRA and CDR2 YSYEKL. CDR3 length: 15 amino acids. The V and J ends lost 4 bases and 2 bases, in that order; junction bases with no gene match: 7. CDR3 amino acids: CASSLRSSGQETQYF. CDR3 bases: TGCGCCAGCAGCCTCCGCTCTAGCGGACAAGAGACCCAGTACTTC.

CDR3 in DNA: TGTGCCAGCAGCCAAGATACGGCTGGGGCCAACGTCCTGACTTTC. Its translation is CASSQDTAGANVLTF. This chain joins TRBV3-1 and TRBJ2-6, with D hard to call. Germline CDR1 reads LGHDT; CDR2 reads YNNKEL (reference sequence). The CDR3 has 15 residues. V was trimmed by 0 bases and J by 2 bases, leaving 5 bases between them.

This chain links TRBV5-6 with TRBJ1-1; D is perhaps TRBD1 (6 bases). The CDR3 totals 15 residues. Per germline, CDR1 SGHDT and CDR2 YYEEEE. V was clipped by 0 bases and J by 4 bases, with 13 bases between them. The CDR3 is CASSLGLGASTEAFF. The CDR3 bases are TGTGCCAGCAGCTTGGGGCTGGGGGCGAGCACTGAAGCTTTCTTT.

In its sample, this clonotype was seen once. The chain recombines TRBV19 with TRBJ1-5; weak D call: TRBD1 (5 bases). The CDR3 totals 16 residues. Germline-derived CDR1 and CDR2 are LNHDA and SQIVND (reference sequence). The V gene lost 2 bases and the J gene lost 5 bases, with 16 bases spanning the gap. CDR3 amino acids: CASSIMRGVDDQPQHF. CDR3 coding DNA: TGTGCCAGTAGTATAATGCGGGGGGTGGACGATCAGCCCCAGCATTTT.

This CDR3 reads CASSSWTGRDTQYF. In nucleotides, the CDR3 is TGTGCCAGCAGCTCCTGGACAGGGAGGGATACGCAGTATTTT. J is TRBJ2-3 and V is TRBV11-1; 8 bases match TRBD1. This CDR3 region has 14 residues. The germline V gene has CDR1 SGHAT and CDR2 FQDESV (reference sequence). After removal of 4 bases from V and 6 bases from J, the junction contained 6 bases not matched to a gene.

The chain joins TRBV28 to TRBJ2-1; 7 bases match TRBD2. V lost 7 bases to trimming and J lost 8 bases; unmatched junction nucleotides: 14. Germline V gene data show CDR1 as MDHEN and CDR2 as SYDVKM. The CDR3 is 15 amino acids. The CDR3 DNA reads TGTGCCAGCAAAAGAGCCCAGCGGGGCGGGGATGAGCAGTTCTTC. This translates into CASKRAQRGGDEQFF.

The chain combines TRBV7-9 with TRBJ2-7; 10 nucleotides line up with TRBD2. V was pared by 1 base and J by 5 bases, with 11 bases of the junction left unmatched. CDR3 size: 17 residues. Germline CDR1 is SEHNR and CDR2 is FQNEAQ (reference sequence). The CDR3 DNA is TGTGCCAGCAGCTTAGAGGTAGCGGGGGGTGTGGTCGACGAGCAGTACTTC. Protein: CASSLEVAGGVVDEQYF.

This clonotype was detected a few times. This rearrangement joins TRBV5-1 to TRBJ2-7, with D tentatively TRBD1 or TRBD2 (5 bases each). From germline, CDR1 is SGHRS and CDR2 YFSETQ. V was clipped by 0 bases and J by 2 bases, with 15 bases between them. This CDR3 is built from 16 residues. This CDR3 reads CASSLGTGRPTYEQYF. The CDR3 DNA reads TGCGCCAGCAGCTTGGGGACGGGGCGCCCTACCTACGAGCAGTACTTC. Drawing the rest from reference TRBV5-1 and TRBJ2-7, the complete variable domain is KAGVTQTPRYLIKTRGQQVTLSCSPISGHRSVSWYQQTPGQGLQFLFEYFSETQRNKGNFPGRFSGRQFSNSRSEMNVSTLELGDSALYLCASSLGTGRPTYEQYFGPGTRLTVT.

The J gene is TRBJ1-2, the V gene TRBV4-2; D might be TRBD1 (6 bases). This CDR3 contains 16 residues. Germline V lookup: CDR1 LGHNA, CDR2 YNFKEQ. Trimming removed 3 bases from V and 3 bases from J, with 17 bases in between. The CDR3 here is CASSQEERDTYYGYTF. In DNA form, the CDR3 reads TGTGCCAGCAGCCAGGAAGAGCGGGACACATACTATGGCTACACCTTC.

This chain uses TRBV20-1 with TRBJ1-4; 12 bases fit TRBD1. V lost 5 bases, J lost 0 bases, and 4 bases stayed unmatched. This CDR3 is built from 16 residues. Per the germline V gene, CDR1 is DFQATT and CDR2 is SNEGSKA (reference sequence). CDR3 protein: CSARDRGRTTNEKLFF. For the CDR3, the DNA is TGCAGTGCTCGGGACAGGGGGCGGACAACTAATGAAAAACTGTTTTTT.

This clonotype was observed a handful of times. V and J are TRBV29-1 and TRBJ2-7; D may match TRBD1 or TRBD2 (7 bases each). V was cut by 0 bases and J by 4 bases, with 13 bases left in between. The CDR3 runs to 14 residues. Germline lookup yields CDR1 SQVTM and CDR2 ANQGSEA. The CDR3 bases are TGCAGCGTTGAAGATCGGCAGGGGGGGTACGAGCAGTACTTC. Amino acids: CSVEDRQGGYEQYF.

The V call is TRBV6-1, the J call TRBJ1-2, with no clear D. The ends were cut back, 0 bases at V and 2 bases at J, with 7 bases in the middle. This CDR3 region has 14 residues. Germline CDR1 is MNHNS and CDR2 is SASEGT. DNA of the CDR3: TGTGCCAGCAGTGAAGCGGGCGGGAACTATGGCTACACCTTC. It encodes CASSEAGGNYGYTF.